This T cell receptor beta chain stems from a study of shared clonotypes between healthy human individuals. Background on the study: Per donor, CD8 memory used one plate, CD8 naive used two, CD4 memory used three and CD4 naive used three. General study points: The low donor count limited represented genetic and exposure-history diversity.

Germline CDR1 is MNHEY and CDR2 is SMNVEV (reference sequence). The length of the CDR3 is 14 residues. V was shortened by 5 bases and J by 9 bases, with 20 bases between the two germline ends. Investigators divided CD4+ cells into CD45RA+ naive and CD45RA-negative memory subsets. Libraries were prepared by immunoSEQ multiplex PCR; TCRdb keeps only in-frame clonotypes and omits some of them. The table includes approximately 2.5 million clones, under 95% detected once. In the case of this clone: What it binds is unknown.

Sequencing used naive CD4+ T cells from PBMCs. Regarding subset: CD45RA+ positively selected. This clonotype was sampled from a young man in good health. Some clones in this sample may be carry-over from other donors' samples. This chain links TRBV27 with TRBJ2-7; D gene uncertain. The CDR3 DNA sequence: TGTGCCAGCAGTGGCAAAGGACGGAGCTATAGGCAGTACTTC. Translation: CASSGKGRSYRQYF.